These 22 T cell receptor beta chains were sequenced from one sample in a study of post-analysis software for immune sequencing data. Their recognized antigens are unknown. General study results and limits: Five TRBV segments (TRBV5-6, TRBV5-1 and TRBV20-1 among them) occurred more frequently in patients than in controls.

Unique molecular identifiers had been added to the TCR beta cDNA libraries. TCRdb re-called the PCR reads through MiXCR, storing one row per CDR3 protein. Here the sample spans about 570,000 distinct CDR3 sequences, 30% to 40% being singletons. Sequences were obtained from blood. The receptors here all came from a girl aged 2-17 years with multiple sclerosis.

This clonotype was counted only a few times. V and J are TRBV28 and TRBJ2-1; possibly TRBD1 for D (5 bases). The germline V and J ends were trimmed by 4 bases and 6 bases, with 22 bases remaining between them. This CDR3 contains 17 residues. CDR1 is MDHEN and CDR2 is SYDVKM in the germline V gene. The CDR3 protein is CASSSITGPAMVNEQFF. For the CDR3, the DNA is TGTGCCAGCAGTTCAATAACAGGCCCGGCGATGGTCAATGAGCAGTTCTTC.

The J gene is TRBJ2-3, the V gene TRBV29-1; no firm D call. V lost 6 bases and J lost 2, with 15 bases in between. Germline assignment: CDR1 SQVTM and CDR2 ANQGSEA. The CDR3 loop spans 14 amino acids. CDR3: CSVADRAYTDTQYF. The CDR3 DNA reads TGCAGCGTGGCGGACCGAGCTTACACAGATACGCAGTATTTT.

There are a few counts of this clonotype. The junction shows a germline mismatch at one end, possibly a read error. This chain joins TRBV10-3 and TRBJ1-2, with D maybe TRBD1 (5 bases). Germline CDR1 and CDR2: ENHRY and SYGVKD. There are 16 residues in the CDR3. CDR3: CAISESSRGGNYGHTF. The CDR3 DNA reads TGTGCCATCAGTGAGTCGTCGCGCGGGGGAAACTATGGCCACACCTTC.

This clonotype turned up a few times. V is TRBV5-1 and J is TRBJ2-1, with D uncertain. V lost 4 bases and J lost 0, with 11 bases in between. The CDR3 is 15 residues long. Looked up from germline, CDR1 is SGHRS and CDR2 is YFSETQ. Here the CDR3 DNA reads TGCGCCAGCAGCCGAAAGACGAGCTCCTACAATGAGCAGTTCTTC. It translates to CASSRKTSSYNEQFF.

The V gene is TRBV6-5, the J gene TRBJ2-3; TRBD2 matches at 10 bases. The CDR3 extends over 15 amino acids. CDR1 is MNHEY, CDR2 SVGAGI, per germline. V lost 6 bases and J lost 3; bases outside the gene matches: 6. In DNA, the CDR3 is TGTGCCAGCAGGCCCCTAGCGGGGGAAACAGATACGCAGTATTTT. It specifies CASRPLAGETDTQYF.

This clonotype was detected a few times. The genes are TRBV2 and TRBJ2-1; 12 bases map to TRBD2. Germline V gene sequence: CDR1 SNHLY, CDR2 FYNNEI. The CDR3 totals 19 residues. V dropped 4 bases and J dropped 0; count of bases not matched to a gene: 10. The CDR3 nucleotides read TGTGCCAGCAGTGGGTCGCTAGCGGGGGGGCGGGGCTCCTACAATGAGCAGTTCTTC. Translating gives CASSGSLAGGRGSYNEQFF. The variable domain in full, completed from reference TRBV2 and TRBJ2-1, reads EPEVTQTPSHQVTQMGQEVILRCVPISNHLYFYWYRQILGQKVEFLVSFYNNEISEKSEIFDDQFSVERPDGSNFTLKIRSTKLEDSAMYFCASSGSLAGGRGSYNEQFFGPGTRLTVL.

J is TRBJ1-1 and V is TRBV18; D perhaps matches TRBD1 (5 bases). The V and J ends lost 0 bases and 0 bases respectively, with 8 bases between them. Germline CDR1 KGHSH, CDR2 LQKENI. CDR3 size: 15 residues. The CDR3 reads CASSPPGLMNTEAFF. The CDR3 DNA follows: TGTGCCAGCTCACCACCGGGACTAATGAACACTGAAGCTTTCTTT.

V and J are TRBV6-1 and TRBJ2-6, with 11 positions matching TRBD1. The junction had 2 bases not matched to a gene; V was cut back by 6 bases and J by 1 base. The germline CDR1 and CDR2 sequences are MNHNS and SASEGT. The CDR3 extends over 16 amino acids. CDR3: CASSRDRGSGANVLTF. CDR3 in DNA: TGTGCCAGCAGCCGGGACAGGGGGTCTGGGGCCAACGTCCTGACTTTC.

This clonotype appeared a few times. V gene TRBV12-3 or TRBV12-4 combines with J gene TRBJ1-6; 7 bases map to TRBD1. The trim removed 2 bases at V and 6 bases at J, leaving 1 base unmatched. The CDR3 length is 14 residues. The CDR3 region is CASSLSGGNSPLHF. The CDR3 nucleotides read TGTGCCAGCAGTTTATCAGGGGGTAATTCACCCCTCCACTTT.

The rearrangement links TRBV9 to TRBJ2-1; 9 bases are a match to TRBD2. The ends lost 4 bases at V and 7 bases at J; junction bases unmatched: 9. The CDR3 has 15 amino acids. Germline V gives CDR1 SGDLS, CDR2 YYNGEE. The CDR3 loop is CASSHSSGGRNEQFF. The DNA for the CDR3 is TGTGCCAGCAGCCATTCGAGCGGGGGGAGGAATGAGCAGTTCTTC.

This clonotype was detected a few times. This chain uses TRBV28 with TRBJ2-1; a possible D gene is TRBD1 (6 bases). Between the trimmed V and J ends, which lost 10 bases and 7 bases, there was a span of 23 bases. The germline CDR1 and CDR2 sequences are MDHEN and SYDVKM. There are 15 residues in the CDR3. This chain's CDR3 is CAIKRAAGVWNEQFF. For the CDR3, the DNA is TGTGCCATAAAAAGGGCGGCAGGGGTTTGGAATGAGCAGTTCTTC.

This clonotype was seen a few times. The chain carries TRBV20-1 and TRBJ2-3; 8 bases map to TRBD2. The germline V gene has CDR1 DFQATT and CDR2 SNEGSKA (reference sequence). The length of the CDR3 is 14 residues. After removal of 5 bases from V and 4 bases from J, the junction contained 8 bases not matched to a gene. The DNA of the CDR3 is TGCAGTGCTGCCGGGAGGGGATCCTCAGATACGCAGTATTTT. Amino acid sequence: CSAAGRGSSDTQYF.

The sample holds a few counts of this clonotype. The chain recombines TRBV5-1 with TRBJ2-1; 16 positions match TRBD2. V gave up 4 bases and J gave up 7 bases; unmatched junction bases: 5. Looked up from germline, CDR1 is SGHRS and CDR2 is YFSETQ. The length of the CDR3 is 16 residues. This chain's CDR3 is CASSPGLAGGSNEQFF. The CDR3 DNA is TGCGCCAGCAGCCCGGGACTAGCGGGGGGGAGTAATGAGCAGTTCTTC.

V is TRBV18 and J is TRBJ2-3; D ambiguous. The germline gives CDR1 KGHSH, CDR2 LQKENI. V dropped 3 bases and J dropped 1 base, with 8 bases sitting between them. The CDR3 is 14 residues long. The CDR3: CASSPVWGTDTQYF. In DNA, the CDR3 is TGTGCCAGCTCACCGGTGTGGGGCACAGATACGCAGTATTTT.

The sample holds a few counts of this clonotype. This chain uses TRBV11-1 with TRBJ2-3; D is undetermined. V lost 0 bases, J lost 2 bases, and 9 bases lay in between. The CDR3 runs to 15 residues. Looked up from germline, CDR1 is SGHAT and CDR2 is FQDESV (reference sequence). Written as DNA, the CDR3 is TGTGCCAGCAGCTTAGCCCCAAGGAACACAGATACGCAGTATTTT. It specifies CASSLAPRNTDTQYF. The full variable domain, its missing parts supplied by reference TRBV11-1 and TRBJ2-3, is EAEVAQSPRYKITEKSQAVAFWCDPISGHATLYWYRQILGQGPELLVQFQDESVVDDSQLPKDRFSAERLKGVDSTLKIQPAELGDSAMYLCASSLAPRNTDTQYFGPGTRLTVL.

Only a few counts were recorded for this clonotype. CDR3 loop: CSAHPRPSGGEGDTQYF. For the CDR3, the DNA is TGCAGTGCTCATCCTCGGCCTAGCGGGGGGGAAGGGGATACGCAGTATTTT. V usage is TRBV20-1 and J usage is TRBJ2-3, with 12 bases aligning to TRBD2. V dropped 5 bases and J dropped 6; count of bases not matched to a gene: 15. The length of the CDR3 is 17 residues. Germline values: CDR1 DFQATT, CDR2 SNEGSKA (reference sequence).

This clonotype was detected only a few times. The chain has TRBV20-1 and TRBJ2-5; 8 bases map to TRBD2. The end of the DNA aligns better with TRBJ2-1, so the J call may be wrong. The germline V gene encodes CDR1 DFQATT and CDR2 SNEGSKA (reference sequence). The CDR3 covers 15 residues. The CDR3 reads CSAGAASGFQETQFF. CDR3 in DNA: TGCAGTGCTGGTGCGGCTAGCGGGTTCCAAGAGACCCAGTTCTTC.

This clonotype was counted only a few times. The chain recombines TRBV20-1 with TRBJ2-5; 9 bases fit TRBD1. With 5 bases clipped from V and 3 bases from J, the junction kept 13 bases outside the gene matches. The CDR3 covers 16 residues. Germline values: CDR1 DFQATT, CDR2 SNEGSKA (reference sequence). The CDR3 protein is CSASNTLDRGEETQYF. CDR3 bases: TGCAGTGCTTCAAATACCCTAGACAGGGGGGAAGAGACCCAGTACTTC.

The V gene is TRBV29-1, the J gene TRBJ1-2; D is possibly TRBD1 (5 bases). The CDR3 extends over 12 amino acids. Germline-derived CDR1 and CDR2 are SQVTM and ANQGSEA. The V end lost 7 bases, the J end lost 8 bases, and 17 bases lay between the germline ends. In nucleotides, the CDR3 is TGCAGCGCCGGGGACCTCTACGGGGGCTACACCTTC. It yields the protein CSAGDLYGGYTF. Looking up the rest from reference TRBV29-1 and TRBJ1-2 gives the full variable domain: SAVISQKPSRDICQRGTSLTIQCQVDSQVTMMFWYRQQPGQSLTLIATANQGSEATYESGFVIDKFPISRPNLTFSTLTVSNMSPEDSSIYLCSAGDLYGGYTFGSGTRLTVV.

V is TRBV25-1 and J is TRBJ1-2, with D possibly TRBD1 on 6 matching bases. The CDR3 runs to 12 residues. V was shortened by 7 bases and J by 3 bases, with 9 bases between the two germline ends. The germline V gene encodes CDR1 MGHDK and CDR2 SYGVNS. This CDR3 reads CASIGGHYGYTF. CDR3 nucleotides: TGTGCCAGCATAGGGGGGCACTATGGCTACACCTTC.

V gene TRBV5-1 combines with J gene TRBJ2-1; 7 bases line up with TRBD1. The V and J ends lost 4 bases and 5 bases, in that order; junction bases with no gene match: 6. This CDR3 region has 14 residues. Germline-derived CDR1 and CDR2 are SGHRS and YFSETQ. The CDR3 DNA reads TGCGCCAGCAGCCCCGGACAGGTGAACAATGAGCAGTTCTTC. Residues: CASSPGQVNNEQFF.

The J gene is TRBJ2-3, the V gene TRBV5-6, with 9 bases identical to TRBD2. Germline-derived CDR1 and CDR2 are SGHDT and YYEEEE. This CDR3 is 16 amino acids long. V trimming: 4 bases; J trimming: 4 bases; junction bases outside the gene matches: 10. The CDR3: CASSPSGLATADTQYF. The CDR3 nucleotides read TGTGCCAGCAGCCCCAGCGGACTAGCGACCGCAGATACGCAGTATTTT.